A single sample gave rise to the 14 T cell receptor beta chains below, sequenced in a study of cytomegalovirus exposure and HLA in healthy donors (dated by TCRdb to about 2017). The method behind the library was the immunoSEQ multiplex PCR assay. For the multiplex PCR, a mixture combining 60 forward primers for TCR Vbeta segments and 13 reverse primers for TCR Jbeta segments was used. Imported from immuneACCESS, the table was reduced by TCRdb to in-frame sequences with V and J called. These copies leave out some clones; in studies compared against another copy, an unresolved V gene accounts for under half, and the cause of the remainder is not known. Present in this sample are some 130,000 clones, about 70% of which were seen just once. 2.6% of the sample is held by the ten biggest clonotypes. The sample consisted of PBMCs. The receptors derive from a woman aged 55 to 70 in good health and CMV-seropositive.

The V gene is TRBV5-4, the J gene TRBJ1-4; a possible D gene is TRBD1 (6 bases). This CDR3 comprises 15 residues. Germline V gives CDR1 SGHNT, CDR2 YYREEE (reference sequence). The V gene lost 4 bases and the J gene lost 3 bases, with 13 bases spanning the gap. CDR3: CASSVTGMANEKLFF. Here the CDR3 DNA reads TGTGCCAGCAGCGTTACAGGGATGGCTAATGAAAAACTGTTTTTT.

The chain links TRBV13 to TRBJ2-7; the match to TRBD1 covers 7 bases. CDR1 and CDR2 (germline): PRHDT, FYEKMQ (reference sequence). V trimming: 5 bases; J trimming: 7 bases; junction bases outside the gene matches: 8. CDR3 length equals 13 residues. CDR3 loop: CASSPGTVREQYF. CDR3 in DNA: TGTGCCAGCAGCCCAGGGACAGTGAGGGAGCAGTACTTC.

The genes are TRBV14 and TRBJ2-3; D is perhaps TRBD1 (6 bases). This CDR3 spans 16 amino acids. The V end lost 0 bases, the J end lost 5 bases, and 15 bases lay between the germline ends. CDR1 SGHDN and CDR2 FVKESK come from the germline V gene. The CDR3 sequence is CASSQEGAEEVDTQYF. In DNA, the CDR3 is TGTGCCAGCAGCCAAGAGGGGGCGGAGGAGGTAGATACGCAGTATTTT.

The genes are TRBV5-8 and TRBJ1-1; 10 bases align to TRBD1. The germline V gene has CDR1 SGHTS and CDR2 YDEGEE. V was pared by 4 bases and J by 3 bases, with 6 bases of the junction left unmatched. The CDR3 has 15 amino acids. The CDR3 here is CASSILTGGHTEAFF. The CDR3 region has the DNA TGTGCCAGCAGCATACTGACAGGGGGCCACACTGAAGCTTTCTTT. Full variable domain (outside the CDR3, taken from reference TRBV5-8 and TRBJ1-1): EAGVTQSPTHLIKTRGQQATLRCSPISGHTSVYWYQQALGLGLQFLLWYDEGEERNRGNFPPRFSGRQFPNYSSELNVNALELEDSALYLCASSILTGGHTEAFFGQGTRLTVV.

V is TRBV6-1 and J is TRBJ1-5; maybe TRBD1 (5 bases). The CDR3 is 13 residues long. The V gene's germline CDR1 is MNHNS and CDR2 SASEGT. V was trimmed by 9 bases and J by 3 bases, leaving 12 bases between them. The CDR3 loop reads CASNRPPNQPQHF. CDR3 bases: TGTGCCAGTAACAGGCCCCCCAATCAGCCCCAGCATTTT.

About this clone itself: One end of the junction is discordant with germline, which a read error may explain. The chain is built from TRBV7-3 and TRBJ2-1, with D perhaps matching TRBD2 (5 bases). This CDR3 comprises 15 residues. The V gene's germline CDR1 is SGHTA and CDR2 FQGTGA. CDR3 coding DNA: TGTTCCAGCAGCCCTTCGTCGGGGTCGGACAATGAGCAGTTCTTC. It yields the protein CSSSPSSGSDNEQFF.

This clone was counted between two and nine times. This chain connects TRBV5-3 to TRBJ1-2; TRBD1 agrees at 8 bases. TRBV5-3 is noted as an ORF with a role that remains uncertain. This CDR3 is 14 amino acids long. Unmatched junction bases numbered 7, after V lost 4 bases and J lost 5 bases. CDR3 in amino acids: CARSPPGQAYGYTF. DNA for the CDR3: TGTGCCAGAAGCCCCCCGGGACAGGCTTATGGCTACACCTTC.

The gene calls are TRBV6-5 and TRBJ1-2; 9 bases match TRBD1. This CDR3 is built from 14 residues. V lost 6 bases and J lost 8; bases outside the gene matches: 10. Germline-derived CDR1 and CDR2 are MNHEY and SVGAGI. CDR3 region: CASRHSGQGLGYTF. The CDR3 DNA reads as TGTGCCAGCAGACACTCGGGACAGGGTTTGGGCTACACCTTC.

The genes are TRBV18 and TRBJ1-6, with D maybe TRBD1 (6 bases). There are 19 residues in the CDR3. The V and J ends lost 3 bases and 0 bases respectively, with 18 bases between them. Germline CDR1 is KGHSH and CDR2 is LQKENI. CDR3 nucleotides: TGTGCCAGCTCACCCGACGACAGGTACTTCAACTCCTATAATTCACCCCTCCACTTT. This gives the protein CASSPDDRYFNSYNSPLHF.

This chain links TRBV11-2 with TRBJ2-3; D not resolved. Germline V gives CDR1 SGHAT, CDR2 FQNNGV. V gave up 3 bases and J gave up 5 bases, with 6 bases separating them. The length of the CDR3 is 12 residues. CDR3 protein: CASSFKQDTQYF. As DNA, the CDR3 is TGTGCCAGCAGCTTTAAGCAAGATACGCAGTATTTT.

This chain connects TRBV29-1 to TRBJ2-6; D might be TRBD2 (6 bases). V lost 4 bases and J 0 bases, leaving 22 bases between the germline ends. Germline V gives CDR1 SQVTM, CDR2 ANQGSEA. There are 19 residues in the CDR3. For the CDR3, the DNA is TGCAGCGTTGGGGCCCTCACCGGGACTCCCAGCTCTGGGGCCAACGTCCTGACTTTC. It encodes CSVGALTGTPSSGANVLTF. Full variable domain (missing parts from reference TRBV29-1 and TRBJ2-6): SAVISQKPSRDICQRGTSLTIQCQVDSQVTMMFWYRQQPGQSLTLIATANQGSEATYESGFVIDKFPISRPNLTFSTLTVSNMSPEDSSIYLCSVGALTGTPSSGANVLTFGAGSRLTVL.

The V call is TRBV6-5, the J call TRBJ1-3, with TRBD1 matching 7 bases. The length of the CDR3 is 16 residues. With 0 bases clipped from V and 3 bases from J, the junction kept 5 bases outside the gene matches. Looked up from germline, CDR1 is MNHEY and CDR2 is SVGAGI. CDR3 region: CASSYSQGLGGNTIYF. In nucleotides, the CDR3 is TGTGCCAGCAGTTACTCACAGGGGTTGGGTGGAAACACCATATATTTT.

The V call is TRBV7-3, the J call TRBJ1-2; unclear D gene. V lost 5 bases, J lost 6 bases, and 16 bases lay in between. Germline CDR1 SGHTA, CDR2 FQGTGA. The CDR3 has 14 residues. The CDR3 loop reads CASSELPGSDGYTF. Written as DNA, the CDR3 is TGTGCCAGCAGCGAACTGCCGGGATCGGATGGCTACACCTTC.

The DNA of the CDR3 is TGCAGCGCCGACATCCACCAAGAGACCCAGTACTTC. Translation: CSADIHQETQYF. This sequence joins TRBV29-1 and TRBJ2-5; the D is unclear. The V and J ends lost 7 bases and 0 bases respectively, with 9 bases between them. Germline V CDR1 and CDR2: SQVTM, ANQGSEA. The CDR3 contains 12 residues.